These T cell receptor beta chains were read from a single sample in a study of cytomegalovirus exposure and HLA in healthy donors. Profiled with immunoSEQ multiplex PCR; TCRdb holds only in-frame clones, not every one. The table includes under 250,000 clones, about 81% detected once. Material for sequencing was PBMCs. The source of these receptors is a man aged 35-49 years in good health and CMV-seropositive. The CDR3 runs from the conserved cysteine through the conserved F or W. D genes are given only for firm matches. The size entry is marked missing in some rows and otherwise reads once, few, many or a size class.

V gene: TRBV11-2; clone size: -; D gene: TRBD2; J gene: TRBJ2-1; CDR3 protein: CASSLGLAGSYNEQFF; CDR3 DNA: TGTGCCAGCAGCTTAGGACTAGCGGGCTCCTACAATGAGCAGTTCTTC
V gene: TRBV7-9; clone size: few; D gene: -; J gene: TRBJ2-1; CDR3 protein: CASSSSWPLYNEQFF; CDR3 DNA: TGTGCCAGCAGCTCATCATGGCCCTTGTACAATGAGCAGTTCTTC
V gene: TRBV2; clone size: -; D gene: -; J gene: TRBJ1-5; CDR3 protein: CASSEQGSNQPQHF; CDR3 DNA: TGTGCCAGCAGTGAACAGGGTAGCAATCAGCCCCAGCATTTT
V gene: TRBV5-8; clone size: -; D gene: -; J gene: TRBJ2-3; CDR3 protein: CASSLGLRVTDTQYF; CDR3 DNA: TGTGCCAGCAGCTTGGGTCTTAGAGTGACAGATACGCAGTATTTT
V gene: TRBV5-6; clone size: -; D gene: -; J gene: TRBJ2-2; CDR3 protein: CASSLRQLRNTGELFF; CDR3 DNA: TGTGCCAGCAGCTTAAGACAGTTAAGAAACACCGGGGAGCTGTTTTTT
V gene: TRBV5-4; clone size: -; D gene: -; J gene: TRBJ1-2; CDR3 protein: CASSLGGEYGYTF; CDR3 DNA: TGTGCCAGCAGCTTGGGGGGGGAATATGGCTACACCTTC
V gene: TRBV7-9; clone size: -; D gene: TRBD1; J gene: TRBJ2-3; CDR3 protein: CASTRTGGLPDTQYF; CDR3 DNA: TGTGCCAGCACTCGAACAGGGGGCCTCCCCGATACGCAGTATTTT
V gene: TRBV6-5; clone size: -; D gene: -; J gene: TRBJ2-5; CDR3 protein: CASGVRGQETQYF; CDR3 DNA: TGTGCCAGCGGGGTTCGGGGGCAAGAGACCCAGTACTTC
V gene: TRBV2; clone size: few; D gene: -; J gene: TRBJ1-1; CDR3 protein: CASSGTEIEAFF; CDR3 DNA: TGTGCCAGCAGTGGGACAGAAATTGAAGCTTTCTTT
V gene: TRBV2; clone size: -; D gene: TRBD1; J gene: TRBJ2-3; CDR3 protein: CASPGTGSTDTQYF; CDR3 DNA: TGTGCCAGTCCCGGGACAGGGTCCACAGATACGCAGTATTTT
V gene: TRBV27; clone size: -; D gene: TRBD1; J gene: TRBJ2-7; CDR3 protein: CASSLQGQGAYEQYF; CDR3 DNA: TGTGCCAGCAGTTTACAGGGACAGGGGGCCTACGAGCAGTACTTC
V gene: TRBV6-1; clone size: -; D gene: TRBD1; J gene: TRBJ2-3; CDR3 protein: CASSAYRGADTQYF; CDR3 DNA: TGTGCCAGCAGTGCGTACAGGGGCGCAGATACGCAGTATTTT
V gene: TRBV27; clone size: -; D gene: -; J gene: TRBJ1-5; CDR3 protein: CASSLTGNGNQPQHF; CDR3 DNA: TGTGCCAGCAGCCTAACAGGGAATGGGAATCAGCCCCAGCATTTT
V gene: TRBV6-6; clone size: -; D gene: -; J gene: TRBJ1-4; CDR3 protein: CASTGRVVEKLFF; CDR3 DNA: TGTGCCAGCACAGGCAGGGTGGTCGAAAAACTGTTTTTT
V gene: TRBV6-5; clone size: -; D gene: TRBD1; J gene: TRBJ1-5; CDR3 protein: CASSSDRGGNQPQHF; CDR3 DNA: TGTGCCAGCAGTTCCGACAGGGGAGGGAATCAGCCCCAGCATTTT
V gene: TRBV19; clone size: -; D gene: -; J gene: TRBJ2-5; CDR3 protein: CASSIVTAGTQYF; CDR3 DNA: TGTGCCAGTAGTATAGTTACAGCTGGGACCCAGTACTTC
V gene: TRBV7-8; clone size: -; D gene: TRBD1; J gene: TRBJ1-1; CDR3 protein: CASSFRAGGVRTEAFF; CDR3 DNA: TGTGCCAGCAGCTTTCGGGCAGGGGGTGTCAGGACTGAAGCTTTCTTT
V gene: TRBV15; clone size: -; D gene: TRBD1; J gene: TRBJ1-4; CDR3 protein: CATSDRANEKLFF; CDR3 DNA: TGTGCCACCTCGGACAGGGCTAATGAAAAACTGTTTTTT
V gene: TRBV6-1; clone size: -; D gene: -; J gene: TRBJ2-3; CDR3 protein: CASTGRDSTDTQYF; CDR3 DNA: TGTGCCAGCACCGGCCGGGATAGCACAGATACGCAGTATTTT
V gene: TRBV13; clone size: once; D gene: -; J gene: TRBJ1-2; CDR3 protein: CASSLRAFIYGYTF; CDR3 DNA: TGTGCCAGCAGCTTGCGGGCCTTCATCTATGGCTACACCTTC
V gene: TRBV2; clone size: -; D gene: TRBD2; J gene: TRBJ2-5; CDR3 protein: CASSGLAGVGETQYF; CDR3 DNA: TGTGCCAGCAGTGGACTAGCGGGAGTGGGAGAGACCCAGTACTTC
V gene: TRBV7-6; clone size: -; D gene: TRBD2; J gene: TRBJ2-7; CDR3 protein: CATRLARGSYEQYF; CDR3 DNA: TGTGCCACTCGACTAGCGCGAGGCTCCTACGAGCAGTACTTC
V gene: TRBV4-2; clone size: -; D gene: TRBD1; J gene: TRBJ1-2; CDR3 protein: CASSQGQGDGYTF; CDR3 DNA: TGTGCCAGCAGCCAGGGACAGGGAGACGGCTACACCTTC
V gene: TRBV13; clone size: -; D gene: -; J gene: TRBJ2-1; CDR3 protein: CASSLPGERSYNEQFF; CDR3 DNA: TGTGCCAGCAGCCTACCAGGGGAAAGGTCCTACAATGAGCAGTTCTTC
V gene: TRBV21-1; clone size: once; D gene: -; J gene: TRBJ2-3; CDR3 protein: CASSPAGTSGEVGGPTDTQYF; CDR3 DNA: TGTGCCAGCAGCCCCGCCGGGACTAGCGGGGAGGTGGGGGGGCCCACAGATACGCAGTATTTT
V gene: TRBV6-5; clone size: -; D gene: TRBD1; J gene: TRBJ1-4; CDR3 protein: CASSSGQGAIGEKLFF; CDR3 DNA: TGTGCCAGCAGTTCAGGACAGGGGGCGATAGGTGAAAAACTGTTTTTT
V gene: TRBV5-6; clone size: -; D gene: TRBD1; J gene: TRBJ1-4; CDR3 protein: CASSLAGGRGNEKLFF; CDR3 DNA: TGTGCCAGCAGCTTGGCAGGGGGCAGGGGTAATGAAAAACTGTTTTTT
V gene: TRBV2; clone size: -; D gene: -; J gene: TRBJ2-3; CDR3 protein: CATRGSSSSTDTQYF; CDR3 DNA: TGTGCCACCAGGGGCAGCTCATCTAGCACAGATACGCAGTATTTT
V gene: TRBV5-1; clone size: -; D gene: -; J gene: TRBJ2-3; CDR3 protein: CASSWEIGGTDTQYF; CDR3 DNA: TGCGCCAGCAGCTGGGAGATTGGGGGCACAGATACGCAGTATTTT
V gene: TRBV5-1; clone size: -; D gene: -; J gene: TRBJ2-3; CDR3 protein: CASSLGPTEGTDTQYF; CDR3 DNA: TGCGCCAGCAGCTTGGGCCCGACAGAAGGCACAGATACGCAGTATTTT
V gene: TRBV6-5; clone size: -; D gene: TRBD2; J gene: TRBJ2-7; CDR3 protein: CASSYSTGGYEQYF; CDR3 DNA: TGTGCCAGCAGTTACTCGACGGGGGGTTACGAGCAGTACTTC
V gene: TRBV28; clone size: -; D gene: TRBD2; J gene: TRBJ2-5; CDR3 protein: CASRGLAGETQYF; CDR3 DNA: TGTGCCAGCAGGGGACTAGCGGGAGAGACCCAGTACTTC
V gene: TRBV5-1; clone size: few; D gene: -; J gene: TRBJ2-1; CDR3 protein: CASSLATATRPFF; CDR3 DNA: TGCGCCAGCAGCTTGGCAACAGCTACCAGGCCGTTCTTC
V gene: TRBV6-6; clone size: -; D gene: TRBD1; J gene: TRBJ2-2; CDR3 protein: CASSYSRGQFTGELFF; CDR3 DNA: TGTGCCAGCAGTTACTCGAGGGGACAGTTCACCGGGGAGCTGTTTTTT
V gene: TRBV5-6; clone size: -; D gene: -; J gene: TRBJ2-1; CDR3 protein: CASSLQGVGYNEQFF; CDR3 DNA: TGTGCCAGCAGCCTGCAGGGTGTCGGCTACAATGAGCAGTTCTTC
V gene: TRBV4-1; clone size: -; D gene: -; J gene: TRBJ2-6; CDR3 protein: CASSQATASGANVLTF; CDR3 DNA: TGCGCCAGCAGCCAAGCAACAGCCTCTGGGGCCAACGTCCTGACTTTC
V gene: TRBV4-2; clone size: -; D gene: -; J gene: TRBJ2-7; CDR3 protein: CASSHDLGDSYEQYF; CDR3 DNA: TGTGCCAGCAGCCATGATCTCGGGGACTCCTACGAGCAGTACTTC
V gene: TRBV4-1; clone size: -; D gene: -; J gene: TRBJ2-7; CDR3 protein: CASSQVRTEPTKQYF; CDR3 DNA: TGCGCCAGCAGCCAAGTAAGGACAGAGCCTACGAAGCAGTACTTC
V gene: TRBV5-1; clone size: few; D gene: -; J gene: TRBJ1-3; CDR3 protein: CASSLDTSSGNTIYF; CDR3 DNA: TGCGCCAGCAGCTTGGACACAAGCTCTGGAAACACCATATATTTT
V gene: TRBV27; clone size: -; D gene: -; J gene: TRBJ1-5; CDR3 protein: CASSFGSSNQPQHF; CDR3 DNA: TGTGCCAGCAGTTTTGGCAGTAGCAATCAGCCCCAGCATTTT
V gene: TRBV6-6; clone size: few; D gene: -; J gene: TRBJ1-1; CDR3 protein: CASSYRTVPAFF; CDR3 DNA: TGTGCCAGCAGTTACCGGACAGTTCCAGCTTTCTTT
V gene: TRBV19; clone size: -; D gene: -; J gene: TRBJ2-5; CDR3 protein: CASSIGRPETQYF; CDR3 DNA: TGTGCCAGTAGTATCGGCAGGCCGGAGACCCAGTACTTC
V gene: TRBV4-2; clone size: -; D gene: TRBD1; J gene: TRBJ1-2; CDR3 protein: CASSQDFGTDFYGYTF; CDR3 DNA: TGTGCCAGCAGCCAAGATTTTGGGACAGACTTCTATGGCTACACCTTC
V gene: TRBV6-4; clone size: -; D gene: -; J gene: TRBJ1-1; CDR3 protein: CASSASAGMNTEAFF; CDR3 DNA: TGTGCCAGCAGTGCATCAGCAGGGATGAACACTGAAGCTTTCTTT
V gene: TRBV18; clone size: -; D gene: -; J gene: TRBJ1-1; CDR3 protein: CASSPPAGMNTEAFF; CDR3 DNA: TGTGCCAGCTCACCACCGGCAGGGATGAACACTGAAGCTTTCTTT
V gene: TRBV6-6; clone size: -; D gene: -; J gene: TRBJ1-1; CDR3 protein: CASRSTGYTEAFF; CDR3 DNA: TGTGCCAGCAGAAGTACAGGGTACACTGAAGCTTTCTTT
V gene: TRBV4-2; clone size: -; D gene: -; J gene: TRBJ2-3; CDR3 protein: CASSQDYGGGISTDTQYF; CDR3 DNA: TGTGCCAGCAGCCAAGATTACGGTGGCGGGATTAGCACAGATACGCAGTATTTT
V gene: TRBV28; clone size: -; D gene: TRBD2; J gene: TRBJ2-1; CDR3 protein: CASSLAGEGYNEQFF; CDR3 DNA: TGTGCCAGCAGTTTAGCGGGAGAGGGCTACAATGAGCAGTTCTTC
V gene: TRBV29-1; clone size: few; D gene: TRBD1; J gene: TRBJ1-4; CDR3 protein: CSVLSNRGNEKLFF; CDR3 DNA: TGCAGCGTTCTCTCCAACAGGGGTAATGAAAAACTGTTTTTT
V gene: TRBV2; clone size: -; D gene: TRBD1; J gene: TRBJ1-5; CDR3 protein: CASSPDRGNQPQHF; CDR3 DNA: TGTGCCAGCAGTCCTGACAGGGGCAATCAGCCCCAGCATTTT
V gene: TRBV6-5; clone size: -; D gene: -; J gene: TRBJ1-1; CDR3 protein: CASREDMNTEAFF; CDR3 DNA: TGTGCCAGCCGCGAGGATATGAACACTGAAGCTTTCTTT
V gene: TRBV5-6; clone size: -; D gene: TRBD1; J gene: TRBJ2-7; CDR3 protein: CASSPGTGTYEQYF; CDR3 DNA: TGTGCCAGCAGCCCCGGGACAGGGACCTACGAGCAGTACTTC
V gene: TRBV5-1; clone size: -; D gene: -; J gene: TRBJ2-5; CDR3 protein: CASSLGQNQETQYF; CDR3 DNA: TGCGCCAGCAGCTTGGGACAAAACCAAGAGACCCAGTACTTC
V gene: TRBV7-9; clone size: few; D gene: -; J gene: TRBJ1-1; CDR3 protein: CASSLEGGDTEAFF; CDR3 DNA: TGTGCCAGCAGCTTAGAAGGCGGTGACACTGAAGCTTTCTTT
V gene: TRBV27; clone size: -; D gene: -; J gene: TRBJ1-1; CDR3 protein: CASSSGSSEAFF; CDR3 DNA: TGTGCCAGCAGTTCAGGGTCTTCTGAAGCTTTCTTT
V gene: TRBV10-2; clone size: -; D gene: TRBD2; J gene: TRBJ2-3; CDR3 protein: CASLSFSSGRTSTDTQYF; CDR3 DNA: TGCGCCAGCCTCTCATTCTCTAGCGGGAGAACAAGCACAGATACGCAGTATTTT
V gene: TRBV20-1; clone size: -; D gene: -; J gene: TRBJ2-3; CDR3 protein: CSIRATDTQYF; CDR3 DNA: TGCAGTATCAGGGCTACAGATACGCAGTATTTT